This T cell receptor (beta chain) is from a study of T cell responses to AZD1222 COVID-19 vaccine. General study results and limits: Spike-specific TCR breadth and depth rose after two AZD1222 doses. Spike was spanned by vaccine-associated CD4 TCRs, which were dominant at 160-218 and 743-854. Reports say nearly half of spike-specific TCRs go after unmutated variant regions.

About this clone: Its antigen is not identified.

The CDR3 spans 16 residues. The trim removed 3 bases at V and 8 bases at J, leaving 9 bases unmatched. Looked up from germline, CDR1 is SGHRS and CDR2 is YFSETQ. Some clones are missing from TCRdb's copy, which holds only in-frame ones; the method was immunoSEQ multiplex PCR. There are more than 120,000 clones in the sample; roughly 87% occur only once, and under 5.5% lies in the top ten. The chain carries TRBV5-1 and TRBJ2-1, with 12 bases matching TRBD1. The clonotype was recovered from an adult who received the MenACWY meningococcal vaccine as a control. The input for sequencing was peripheral blood, taken 28 days after the second dose of the MenACWY control vaccine. Here the CDR3 DNA reads TGCGCCAGCAGCTCTTCCGGGACAGGGGGCTTAGATGAGCAGTTCTTC. Translated: CASSSSGTGGLDEQFF.